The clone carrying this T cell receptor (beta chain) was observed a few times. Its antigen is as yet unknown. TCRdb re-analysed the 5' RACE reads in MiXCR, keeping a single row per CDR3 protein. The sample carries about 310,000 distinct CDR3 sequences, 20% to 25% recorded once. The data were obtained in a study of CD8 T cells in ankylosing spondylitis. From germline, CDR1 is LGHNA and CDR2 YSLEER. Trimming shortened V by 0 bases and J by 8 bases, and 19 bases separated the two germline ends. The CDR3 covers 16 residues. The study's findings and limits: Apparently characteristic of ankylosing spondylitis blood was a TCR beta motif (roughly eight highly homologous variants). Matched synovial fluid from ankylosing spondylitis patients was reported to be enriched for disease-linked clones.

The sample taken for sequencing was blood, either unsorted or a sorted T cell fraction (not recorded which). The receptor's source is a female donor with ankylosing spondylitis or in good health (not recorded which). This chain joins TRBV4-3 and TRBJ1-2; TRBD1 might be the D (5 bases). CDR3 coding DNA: TGCGCCAGCAGCCAAGAGAGGAAACGTCAGGGATGGGGCTACACCTTC. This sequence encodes CASSQERKRQGWGYTF.